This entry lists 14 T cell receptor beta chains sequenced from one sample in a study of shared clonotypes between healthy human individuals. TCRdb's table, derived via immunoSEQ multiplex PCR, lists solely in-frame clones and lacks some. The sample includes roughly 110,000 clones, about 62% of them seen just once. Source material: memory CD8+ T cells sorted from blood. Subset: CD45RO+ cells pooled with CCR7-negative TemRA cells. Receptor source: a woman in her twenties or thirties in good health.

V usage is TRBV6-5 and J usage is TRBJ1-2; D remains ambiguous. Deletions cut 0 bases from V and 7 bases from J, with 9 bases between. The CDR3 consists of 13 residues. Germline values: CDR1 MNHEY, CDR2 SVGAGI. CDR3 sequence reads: CASSYSLRTGYTF. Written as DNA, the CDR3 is TGTGCCAGCAGTTACTCTTTGAGGACTGGCTACACCTTC.

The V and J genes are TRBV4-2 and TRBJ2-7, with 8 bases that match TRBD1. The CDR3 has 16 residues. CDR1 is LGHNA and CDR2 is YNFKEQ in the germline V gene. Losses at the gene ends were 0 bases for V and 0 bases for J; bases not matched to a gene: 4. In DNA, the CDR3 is TGTGCCAGCAGCCAAGATGACAGGGGTAGCTCCTACGAGCAGTACTTC. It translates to CASSQDDRGSSYEQYF.

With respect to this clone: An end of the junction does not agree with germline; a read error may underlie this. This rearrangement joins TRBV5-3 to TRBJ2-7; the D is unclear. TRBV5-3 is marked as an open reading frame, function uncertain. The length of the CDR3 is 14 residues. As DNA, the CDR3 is TGTGCCAGCAGCTTTGGGCCTCACTCCTACGAGCAGTACTTC. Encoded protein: CASSFGPHSYEQYF.

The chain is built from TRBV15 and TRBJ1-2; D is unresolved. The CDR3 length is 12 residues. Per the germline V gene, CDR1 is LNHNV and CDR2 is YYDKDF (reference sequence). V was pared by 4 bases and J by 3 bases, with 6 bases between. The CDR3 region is CATSNGYYGYTF. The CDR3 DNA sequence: TGTGCCACCAGCAACGGGTACTATGGCTACACCTTC.

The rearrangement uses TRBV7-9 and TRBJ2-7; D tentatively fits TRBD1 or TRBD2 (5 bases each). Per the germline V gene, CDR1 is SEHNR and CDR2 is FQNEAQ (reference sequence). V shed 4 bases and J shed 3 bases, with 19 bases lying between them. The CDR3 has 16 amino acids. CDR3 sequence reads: CASSYGVSGTGYEQYF. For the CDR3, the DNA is TGTGCCAGCAGCTATGGGGTGTCGGGAACAGGCTACGAGCAGTACTTC.

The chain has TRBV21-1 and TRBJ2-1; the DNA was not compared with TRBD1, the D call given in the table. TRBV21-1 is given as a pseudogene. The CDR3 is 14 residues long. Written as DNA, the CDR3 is TGTGCCAGCGTCCACAGGGGGGCGTACAATGAGCAGTTCTTC. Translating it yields CASVHRGAYNEQFF.

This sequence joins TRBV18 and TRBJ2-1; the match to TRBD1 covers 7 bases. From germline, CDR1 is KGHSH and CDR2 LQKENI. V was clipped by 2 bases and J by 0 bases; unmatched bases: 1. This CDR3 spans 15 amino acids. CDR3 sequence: CASSPDRDSYNEQFF. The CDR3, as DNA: TGTGCCAGCTCACCAGACAGGGACTCCTACAATGAGCAGTTCTTC.

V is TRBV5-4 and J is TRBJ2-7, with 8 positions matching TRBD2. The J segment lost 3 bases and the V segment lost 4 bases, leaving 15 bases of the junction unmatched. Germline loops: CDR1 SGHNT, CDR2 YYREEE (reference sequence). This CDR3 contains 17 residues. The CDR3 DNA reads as TGTGCCAGCAGCATAGGGACTAGGAACATTCCCTACTACGAGCAGTACTTC. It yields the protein CASSIGTRNIPYYEQYF.

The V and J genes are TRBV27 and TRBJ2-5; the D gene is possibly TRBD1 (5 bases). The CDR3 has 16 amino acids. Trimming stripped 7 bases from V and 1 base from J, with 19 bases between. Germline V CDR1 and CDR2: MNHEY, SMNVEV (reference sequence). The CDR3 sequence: CASNKNPQGTQETQYF. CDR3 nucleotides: TGTGCCAGCAACAAAAACCCCCAGGGAACCCAAGAGACCCAGTACTTC.

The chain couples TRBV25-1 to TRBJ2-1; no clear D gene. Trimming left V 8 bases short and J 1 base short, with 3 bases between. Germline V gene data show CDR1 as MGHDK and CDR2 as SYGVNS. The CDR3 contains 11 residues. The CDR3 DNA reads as TGTGCCAGCGGATCCTACAATGAGCAGTTCTTC. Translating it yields CASGSYNEQFF.

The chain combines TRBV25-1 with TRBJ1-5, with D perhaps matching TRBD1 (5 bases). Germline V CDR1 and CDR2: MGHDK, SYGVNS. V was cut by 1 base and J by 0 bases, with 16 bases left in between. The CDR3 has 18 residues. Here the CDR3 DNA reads TGTGCCAGCAGTGAATCGGGGCAGGGTGCCTATAGCAATCAGCCCCAGCATTTT. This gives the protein CASSESGQGAYSNQPQHF.

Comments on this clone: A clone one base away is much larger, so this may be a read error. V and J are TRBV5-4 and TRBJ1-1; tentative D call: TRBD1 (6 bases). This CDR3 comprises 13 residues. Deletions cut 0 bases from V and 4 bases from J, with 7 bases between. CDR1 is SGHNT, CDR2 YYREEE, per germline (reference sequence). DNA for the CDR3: TGTGCCAGCAGCTTGGGAGGGGGCACTGAAGCTTTCTTT. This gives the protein CASSLGGGTEAFF.

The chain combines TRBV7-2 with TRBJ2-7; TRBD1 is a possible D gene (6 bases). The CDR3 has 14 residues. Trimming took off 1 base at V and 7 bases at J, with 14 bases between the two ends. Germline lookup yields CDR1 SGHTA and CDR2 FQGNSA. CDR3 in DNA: TGTGCCAGCAGCTTAGGTTTGGGGGCACAGGAGCAGTACTTC. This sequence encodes CASSLGLGAQEQYF.

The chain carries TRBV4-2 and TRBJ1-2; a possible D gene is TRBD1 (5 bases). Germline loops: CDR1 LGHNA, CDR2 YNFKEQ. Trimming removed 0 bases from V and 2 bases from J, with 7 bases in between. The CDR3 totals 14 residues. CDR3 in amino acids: CASSQDAGNYGYTF. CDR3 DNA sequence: TGTGCCAGCAGCCAAGATGCAGGGAACTATGGCTACACCTTC.